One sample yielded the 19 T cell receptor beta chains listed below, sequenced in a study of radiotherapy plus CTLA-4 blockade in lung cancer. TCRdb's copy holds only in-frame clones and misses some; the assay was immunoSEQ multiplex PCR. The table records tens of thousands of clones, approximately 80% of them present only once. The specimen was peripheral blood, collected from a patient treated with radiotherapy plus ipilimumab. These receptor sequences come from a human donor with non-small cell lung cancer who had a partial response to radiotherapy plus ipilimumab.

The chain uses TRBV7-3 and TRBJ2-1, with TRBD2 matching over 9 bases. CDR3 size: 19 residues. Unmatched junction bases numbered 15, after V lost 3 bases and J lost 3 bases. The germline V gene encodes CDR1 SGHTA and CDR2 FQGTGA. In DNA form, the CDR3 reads TGTGCCAGCAGCTTTAGACCGGGGACTAGCATTAGGAACTACAATGAGCAGTTCTTC. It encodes CASSFRPGTSIRNYNEQFF. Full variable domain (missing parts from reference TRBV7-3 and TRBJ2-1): GAGVSQTPSNKVTEKGKYVELRCDPISGHTALYWYRQSLGQGPEFLIYFQGTGAADDSGLPNDRFFAVRPEGSVSTLKIQRTERGDSAVYLCASSFRPGTSIRNYNEQFFGPGTRLTVL.

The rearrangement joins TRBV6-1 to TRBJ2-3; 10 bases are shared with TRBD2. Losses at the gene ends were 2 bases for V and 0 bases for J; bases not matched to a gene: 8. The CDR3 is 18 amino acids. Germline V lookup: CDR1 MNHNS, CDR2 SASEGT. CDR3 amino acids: CASSERQRGGTSTDTQYF. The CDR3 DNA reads TGTGCCAGCAGTGAAAGACAGCGGGGGGGTACTAGCACAGATACGCAGTATTTT.

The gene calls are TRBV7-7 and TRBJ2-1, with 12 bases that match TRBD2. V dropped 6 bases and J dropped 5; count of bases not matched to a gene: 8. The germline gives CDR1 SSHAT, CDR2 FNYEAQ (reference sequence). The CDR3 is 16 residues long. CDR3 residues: CASSRLAGGPNNEQFF. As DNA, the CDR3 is TGTGCCAGCAGTCGGCTAGCGGGGGGGCCGAACAATGAGCAGTTCTTC. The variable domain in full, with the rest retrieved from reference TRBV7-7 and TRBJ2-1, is GAGVSQSPRYKVTKRGQDVTLRCDPISSHATLYWYQQALGQGPEFLTYFNYEAQPDKSGLPSDRFSAERPEGSISTLTIQRTEQRDSAMYRCASSRLAGGPNNEQFFGPGTRLTVL.

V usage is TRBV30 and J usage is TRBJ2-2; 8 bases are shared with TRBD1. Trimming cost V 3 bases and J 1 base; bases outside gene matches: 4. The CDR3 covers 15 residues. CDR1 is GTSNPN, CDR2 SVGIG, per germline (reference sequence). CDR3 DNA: TGTGCCTGGAGCTTCGGACAGGGGAACACCGGGGAGCTGTTTTTT. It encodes CAWSFGQGNTGELFF.

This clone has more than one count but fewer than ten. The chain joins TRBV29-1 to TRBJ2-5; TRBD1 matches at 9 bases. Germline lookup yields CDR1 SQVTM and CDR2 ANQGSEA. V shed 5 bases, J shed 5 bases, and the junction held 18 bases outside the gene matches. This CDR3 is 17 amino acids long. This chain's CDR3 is CSVPQGLGTGLGETQYF. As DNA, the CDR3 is TGCAGCGTTCCCCAGGGCCTCGGGACAGGGCTAGGGGAGACCCAGTACTTC.

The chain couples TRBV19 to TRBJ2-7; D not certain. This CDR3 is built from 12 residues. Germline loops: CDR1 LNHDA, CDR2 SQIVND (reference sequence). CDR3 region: CASGQSSYEQYF. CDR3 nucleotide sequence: TGTGCAAGTGGGCAGAGCTCCTACGAGCAGTACTTC.

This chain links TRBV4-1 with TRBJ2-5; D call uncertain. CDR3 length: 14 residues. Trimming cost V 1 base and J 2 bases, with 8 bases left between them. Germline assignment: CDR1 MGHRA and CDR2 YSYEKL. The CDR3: CASSQGLAQETQYF. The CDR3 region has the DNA TGCGCCAGCAGCCAAGGGTTAGCACAAGAGACCCAGTACTTC.

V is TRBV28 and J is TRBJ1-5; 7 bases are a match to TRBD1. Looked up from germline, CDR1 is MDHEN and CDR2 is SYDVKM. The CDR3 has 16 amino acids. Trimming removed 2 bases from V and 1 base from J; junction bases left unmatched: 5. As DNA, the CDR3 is TGTGCCAGCAGTTTACTAGGGGGCGGGAGCAATCAGCCCCAGCATTTT. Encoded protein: CASSLLGGGSNQPQHF.

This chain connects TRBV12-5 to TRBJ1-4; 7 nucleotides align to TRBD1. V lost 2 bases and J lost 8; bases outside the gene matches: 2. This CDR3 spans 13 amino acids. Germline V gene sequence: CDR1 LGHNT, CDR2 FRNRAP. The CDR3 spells CASGLSQGEKLFF. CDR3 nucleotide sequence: TGTGCTAGTGGTTTGTCACAGGGGGAAAAACTGTTTTTT.

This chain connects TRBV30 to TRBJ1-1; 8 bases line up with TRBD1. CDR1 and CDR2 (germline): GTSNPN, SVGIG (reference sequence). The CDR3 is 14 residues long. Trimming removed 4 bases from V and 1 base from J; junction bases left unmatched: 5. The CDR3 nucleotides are TGTGCCTGGAATCCGACAGGGGAGAACACTGAAGCTTTCTTT. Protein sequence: CAWNPTGENTEAFF.

The CDR3 DNA reads TGTGCCAGCAGCTTAGCTATGCGCGAGCAGTACTTC. Its translation: CASSLAMREQYF. V usage is TRBV7-2 and J usage is TRBJ2-7; D not certain. The CDR3 sequence is 12 residues long. V lost 0 bases to trimming and J lost 6 bases, with 6 bases between them. Germline CDR1 is SGHTA and CDR2 is FQGNSA. The whole variable domain, filled in from reference TRBV7-2 and TRBJ2-7, reads GAGVSQSPSNKVTEKGKDVELRCDPISGHTALYWYRQSLGQGLEFLIYFQGNSAPDKSGLPSDRFSAERTGGSVSTLTIQRTQQEDSAVYLCASSLAMREQYFGPGTRLTVT.

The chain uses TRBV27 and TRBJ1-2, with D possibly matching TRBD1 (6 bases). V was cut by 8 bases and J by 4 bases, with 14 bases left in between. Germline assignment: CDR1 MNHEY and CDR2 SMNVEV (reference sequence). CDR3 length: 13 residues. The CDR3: CASGAGAFYGYTF. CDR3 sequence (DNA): TGTGCCAGCGGCGCAGGGGCTTTCTATGGCTACACCTTC.

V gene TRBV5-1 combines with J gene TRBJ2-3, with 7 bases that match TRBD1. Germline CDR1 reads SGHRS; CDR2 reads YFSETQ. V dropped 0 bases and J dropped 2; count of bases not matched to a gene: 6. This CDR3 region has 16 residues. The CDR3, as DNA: TGCGCCAGCAGCTTGGCCGGACAGGCTTACACAGATACGCAGTATTTT. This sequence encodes CASSLAGQAYTDTQYF.

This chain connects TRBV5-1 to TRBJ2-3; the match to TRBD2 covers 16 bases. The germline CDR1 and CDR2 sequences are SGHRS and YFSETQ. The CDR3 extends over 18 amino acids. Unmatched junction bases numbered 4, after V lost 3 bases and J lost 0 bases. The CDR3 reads CASSSGLAGGTSTDTQYF. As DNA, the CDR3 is TGCGCCAGCAGCTCGGGACTAGCGGGGGGGACTAGCACAGATACGCAGTATTTT.

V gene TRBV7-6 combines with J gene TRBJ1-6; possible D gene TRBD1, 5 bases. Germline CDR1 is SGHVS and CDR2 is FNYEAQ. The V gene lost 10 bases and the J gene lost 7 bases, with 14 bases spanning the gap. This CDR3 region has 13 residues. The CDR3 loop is CATKRGGNSPLHF. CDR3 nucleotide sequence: TGTGCCACCAAGAGGGGAGGCAATTCACCCCTCCACTTT. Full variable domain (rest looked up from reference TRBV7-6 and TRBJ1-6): GAGVSQSPRYKVTKRGQDVALRCDPISGHVSLYWYRQALGQGPEFLTYFNYEAQQDKSGLPNDRFSAERPEGSISTLTIQRTEQRDSAMYRCATKRGGNSPLHFGNGTRLTVT.

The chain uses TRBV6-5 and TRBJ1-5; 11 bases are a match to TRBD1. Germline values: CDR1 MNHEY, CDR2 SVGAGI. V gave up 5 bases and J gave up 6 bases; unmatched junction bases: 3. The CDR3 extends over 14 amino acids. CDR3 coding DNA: TGTGCCAGCAGTAGGGGGACAGGGGGTCAGCCCCAGCATTTT. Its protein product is CASSRGTGGQPQHF.

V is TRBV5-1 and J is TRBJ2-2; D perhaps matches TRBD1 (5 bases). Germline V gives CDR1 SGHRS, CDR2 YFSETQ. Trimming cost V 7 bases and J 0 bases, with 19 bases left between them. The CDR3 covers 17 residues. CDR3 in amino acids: CASGTRVVGPNTGELFF. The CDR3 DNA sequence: TGCGCCAGCGGCACCAGGGTTGTTGGTCCGAACACCGGGGAGCTGTTTTTT. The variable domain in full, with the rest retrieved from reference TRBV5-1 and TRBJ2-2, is KAGVTQTPRYLIKTRGQQVTLSCSPISGHRSVSWYQQTPGQGLQFLFEYFSETQRNKGNFPGRFSGRQFSNSRSEMNVSTLELGDSALYLCASGTRVVGPNTGELFFGEGSRLTVL.

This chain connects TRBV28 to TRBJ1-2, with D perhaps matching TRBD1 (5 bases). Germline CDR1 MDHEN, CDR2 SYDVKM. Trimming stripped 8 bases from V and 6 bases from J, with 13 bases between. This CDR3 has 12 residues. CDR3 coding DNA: TGTGCCAGCGCAGGGCCCAGTAATGGCTACACCTTC. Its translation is CASAGPSNGYTF.

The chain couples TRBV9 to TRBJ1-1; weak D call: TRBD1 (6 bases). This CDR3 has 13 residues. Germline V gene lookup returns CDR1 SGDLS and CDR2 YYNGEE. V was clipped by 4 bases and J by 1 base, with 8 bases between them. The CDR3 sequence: CASSKQGNTEAFF. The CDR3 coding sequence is TGTGCCAGCAGCAAACAGGGGAACACTGAAGCTTTCTTT.